The 4 T cell receptor beta chains reported below all come from one sample, sequenced in a study of T cell responses to AZD1222 COVID-19 vaccine. Profiled with immunoSEQ multiplex PCR; TCRdb holds only in-frame clones, not every one. The sample carries some 140,000 clones, 65% to 90% recorded once. This material consisted of peripheral blood, taken 28 days after the second dose of the MenACWY control vaccine. The receptors here all came from an adult who received the MenACWY meningococcal vaccine as a control.

This clone was detected only once. This chain uses TRBV5-1 with TRBJ2-5; a weak D match, TRBD2 (6 bases). Trimming left V 5 bases short and J 5 bases short, with 19 bases between. The CDR3 has 15 residues. Germline V gene sequence: CDR1 SGHRS, CDR2 YFSETQ. The CDR3 bases are TGCGCCAGCAGTAGCCCTCGGGGAGGTTCGGAGACCCAGTACTTC. As protein: CASSSPRGGSETQYF.

The chain joins TRBV13 to TRBJ1-3; unclear D gene. V was cut by 5 bases and J by 0 bases, with 8 bases left in between. CDR3 size: 14 residues. CDR1 and CDR2 from the germline V gene are PRHDT and FYEKMQ (reference sequence). The chain's CDR3 is CASSQPSSGNTIYF. Written as DNA, the CDR3 is TGTGCCAGCAGCCAACCTAGCTCTGGAAACACCATATATTTT.

In its sample, this clone was seen once. The rearrangement uses TRBV12-3 or TRBV12-4 and TRBJ2-1; D is undetermined. V shed 4 bases and J shed 3 bases, with 4 bases lying between them. The length of the CDR3 is 12 residues. The CDR3 loop is CASSYVYNEQFF. As DNA, the CDR3 is TGTGCCAGCAGTTACGTCTACAATGAGCAGTTCTTC.

The CDR3 reads CASSITQRAGNYGYTF. Written as DNA, the CDR3 is TGTGCCAGTAGTATAACACAAAGGGCAGGGAACTATGGCTACACCTTC. The chain employs TRBV19 and TRBJ1-2; maybe TRBD1 (5 bases). Trimming shortened V by 2 bases and J by 2 bases, and 15 bases separated the two germline ends. Germline V gives CDR1 LNHDA, CDR2 SQIVND (reference sequence). The CDR3 extends over 16 amino acids.